Below are 19 T cell receptor beta chains sequenced from a single sample in a study of cytomegalovirus exposure and HLA in healthy donors (dated by TCRdb to the late 2010s). Library preparation employed the immunoSEQ multiplex PCR assay. For the multiplex PCR, a mixture combining 60 forward primers for TCR Vbeta segments and 13 reverse primers for TCR Jbeta segments was used. TCRdb carries this immuneACCESS record with in-frame sequences only. Its versions omit some clonotypes, under half of them owing to an unresolved V gene in the studies checked, with the rest unexplained. Within this sample are fewer than 250,000 clones, with around 76% of them counted one time only. The ten largest account for 0.6% to 0.7% of the sample. The sample comprised PBMCs. The receptors shown here come from a man between 18 and 35 years old in good health and CMV-seronegative.

The CDR3 DNA reads TGTGCCAGCAGCCACTGGGGGGGTAGTAATGAGCAGTTCTTC. Translation gives CASSHWGGSNEQFF. The V gene is TRBV11-1, the J gene TRBJ2-1; 7 bases align to TRBD2. V was pared by 5 bases and J by 7 bases, with 8 bases of the junction left unmatched. In germline, CDR1 is SGHAT, CDR2 FQDESV (reference sequence). There are 14 residues in the CDR3. Full variable domain (missing parts from reference TRBV11-1 and TRBJ2-1): EAEVAQSPRYKITEKSQAVAFWCDPISGHATLYWYRQILGQGPELLVQFQDESVVDDSQLPKDRFSAERLKGVDSTLKIQPAELGDSAMYLCASSHWGGSNEQFFGPGTRLTVL.

V gene TRBV27 combines with J gene TRBJ1-1; possibly TRBD1 for D (5 bases). The CDR3 has 14 residues. Trimming stripped 2 bases from V and 10 bases from J, with 17 bases between. The germline gives CDR1 MNHEY, CDR2 SMNVEV (reference sequence). The CDR3 sequence: CASSLKGGTSGAFF. For the CDR3, the DNA is TGTGCCAGCAGTTTAAAGGGTGGGACTTCAGGAGCTTTCTTT.

The V call is TRBV11-2, the J call TRBJ2-7; no reliable D call. Germline CDR1 and CDR2: SGHAT and FQNNGV. The CDR3 totals 12 residues. The germline V and J ends were trimmed by 5 bases and 1 base, with 6 bases remaining between them. The DNA of the CDR3 is TGTGCCAGCAGCCGACTTTCCTACGAGCAGTACTTC. Translated, it gives CASSRLSYEQYF.

This clone was seen a single time. The chain recombines TRBV7-9 with TRBJ2-1, with a weak D call TRBD2 (6 bases). The V gene lost 4 bases and the J gene lost 0 bases, with 13 bases spanning the gap. The CDR3 has 16 residues. Germline-derived CDR1 and CDR2 are SEHNR and FQNEAQ (reference sequence). CDR3 residues: CASSSTGAISYNEQFF. The CDR3 DNA reads TGTGCCAGCAGCTCCACGGGAGCCATCTCCTACAATGAGCAGTTCTTC.

The chain couples TRBV28 to TRBJ2-7, with D possibly being TRBD1 (6 bases). V gave up 5 bases and J gave up 0 bases, with 14 bases separating them. CDR3 size: 15 residues. The germline V gene has CDR1 MDHEN and CDR2 SYDVKM. In nucleotides, the CDR3 is TGTGCCAGCAGTGTCGCCGGGACAAGCTCCTACGAGCAGTACTTC. Protein sequence: CASSVAGTSSYEQYF.

V is TRBV5-4 and J is TRBJ2-1; TRBD1 matches at 9 bases. Trimming cost V 3 bases and J 9 bases; bases outside gene matches: 16. This CDR3 has 17 amino acids. Germline CDR1 and CDR2: SGHNT and YYREEE (reference sequence). CDR3 DNA: TGTGCCAGCAGCTGGGTTCGGGACAGGGATGTTTGGGGTGAGCAGTTCTTC. It codes for CASSWVRDRDVWGEQFF.

Only a few counts were recorded for this clone. The gene calls are TRBV9 and TRBJ2-1; no clear D gene. Per germline, CDR1 SGDLS and CDR2 YYNGEE. Trimming removed 0 bases from V and 8 bases from J, with 9 bases in between. There are 13 residues in the CDR3. The CDR3 DNA reads as TGTGCCAGCAGCGTAGCTACGGCGGATGAGCAGTTCTTC. Amino acids: CASSVATADEQFF.

In this sample, this clone turned up once. The chain recombines TRBV18 with TRBJ1-1; TRBD1 matches at 11 bases. Trimming removed 6 bases from V and 6 bases from J; junction bases left unmatched: 9. Germline CDR1 KGHSH, CDR2 LQKENI. The CDR3 consists of 15 residues. The CDR3 loop reads CASSQVGQGGSEAFF. CDR3 nucleotide sequence: TGTGCCAGCTCCCAGGTGGGACAGGGGGGTTCTGAAGCTTTCTTT.

This sequence joins TRBV7-8 and TRBJ1-1; no definite D call. Trimming stripped 1 base from V and 8 bases from J, with 14 bases between. The CDR3 is 14 residues long. CDR1 and CDR2 (germline): SGHVS, FQNEAQ. The CDR3 is CASSLGKWAGEAFF. The DNA of the CDR3 is TGTGCCAGCAGCTTAGGCAAATGGGCAGGAGAAGCTTTCTTT.

The chain carries TRBV5-1 and TRBJ1-1; no clear D gene. The CDR3 consists of 13 residues. V shed 5 bases and J shed 1 base, with 9 bases lying between them. Looked up from germline, CDR1 is SGHRS and CDR2 is YFSETQ. The CDR3 loop is CASSGLANTEAFF. In DNA form, the CDR3 reads TGCGCCAGCAGTGGCCTGGCGAACACTGAAGCTTTCTTT.

The chain recombines TRBV4-1 with TRBJ2-3; tentative D call: TRBD2 (5 bases). CDR3 size: 14 residues. The V gene lost 1 base and the J gene lost 2 bases, with 7 bases spanning the gap. Per the germline V gene, CDR1 is MGHRA and CDR2 is YSYEKL. CDR3: CASSQAGNTDTQYF. CDR3 in DNA: TGCGCCAGCAGCCAAGCGGGAAACACAGATACGCAGTATTTT.

This clone was found once. The chain recombines TRBV20-1 with TRBJ2-3; TRBD2 might be the D (5 bases). Germline CDR1 and CDR2: DFQATT and SNEGSKA (reference sequence). The CDR3 length is 11 residues. Trimming removed 3 bases at V and 12 bases at J, with 13 bases between. DNA of the CDR3: TGCAGTGCTAGGACTACAGCAGTTCAGTATTTT. Its translation is CSARTTAVQYF.

V usage is TRBV19 and J usage is TRBJ2-3; TRBD2 matches at 11 bases. Germline loops: CDR1 LNHDA, CDR2 SQIVND (reference sequence). V was clipped by 10 bases and J by 4 bases; unmatched bases: 7. The CDR3 length is 14 residues. CDR3 amino acids: CATTIAGGPDTQYF. The CDR3 bases are TGTGCCACTACGATAGCGGGAGGGCCAGATACGCAGTATTTT.

There are a few counts of this clone. This chain joins TRBV29-1 and TRBJ1-1, with 7 bases fitting TRBD1. CDR3 length equals 12 residues. Germline V gene data show CDR1 as SQVTM and CDR2 as ANQGSEA. V gave up 1 base and J gave up 7 bases; unmatched junction bases: 3. As DNA, the CDR3 is TGCAGCGTTGAAGTAGGGGGCCTTGAAGCTTTCTTT. This encodes CSVEVGGLEAFF. Variable domain in full (rest from reference TRBV29-1 and TRBJ1-1): SAVISQKPSRDICQRGTSLTIQCQVDSQVTMMFWYRQQPGQSLTLIATANQGSEATYESGFVIDKFPISRPNLTFSTLTVSNMSPEDSSIYLCSVEVGGLEAFFGQGTRLTVV.

This clone showed up just once. V is TRBV15 and J is TRBJ2-1, with TRBD2 matching 13 bases. Germline V lookup: CDR1 LNHNV, CDR2 YYDKDF (reference sequence). The junction had 19 bases not matched to a gene; V was cut back by 3 bases and J by 8 bases. The CDR3 is 20 amino acids. The CDR3 spells CATSRSPGLAGPRRWYEQFF. The DNA for the CDR3 is TGTGCCACCAGCAGGTCACCGGGACTAGCGGGACCAAGGAGATGGTATGAGCAGTTCTTC.

CDR3 region: CASSLGITTYEQYF. The CDR3 DNA sequence: TGTGCCAGCAGCCTCGGGATTACTACCTACGAGCAGTACTTC. This sequence joins TRBV7-9 and TRBJ2-7; D perhaps matches TRBD2 (5 bases). The germline V gene has CDR1 SEHNR and CDR2 FQNEAQ (reference sequence). The CDR3 extends over 14 amino acids. The germline V and J ends were trimmed by 5 bases and 2 bases, with 13 bases remaining between them.

This chain connects TRBV27 to TRBJ2-1; TRBD1 is a possible D gene (6 bases). V lost 5 bases, J lost 0 bases, and 23 bases lay in between. Per germline, CDR1 MNHEY and CDR2 SMNVEV (reference sequence). This CDR3 region has 19 residues. The CDR3 DNA reads as TGTGCCAGCAGTCCTACGTCCAGGGGTCTCCCCCCCTCCTACAATGAGCAGTTCTTC. Its protein product is CASSPTSRGLPPSYNEQFF.

This rearrangement joins TRBV15 to TRBJ2-3, with 15 bases that match TRBD2. The CDR3 loop spans 17 amino acids. Trimming cost V 3 bases and J 0 bases; bases outside gene matches: 1. Germline CDR1 and CDR2: LNHNV and YYDKDF (reference sequence). CDR3 in DNA: TGTGCCACCAGCAGCGGACTAGCGGGAGGGAGCACAGATACGCAGTATTTT. The encoded protein is CATSSGLAGGSTDTQYF.

The rearrangement links TRBV5-1 to TRBJ2-3; the D is unclear. Trimming left V 2 bases short and J 1 base short, with 5 bases between. The CDR3 is made up of 13 amino acids. Per the germline V gene, CDR1 is SGHRS and CDR2 is YFSETQ. The CDR3: CASSFEGTDTQYF. DNA of the CDR3: TGCGCCAGCAGCTTCGAGGGCACAGATACGCAGTATTTT.